This section outlines one T cell receptor beta chain sequence together with its context. This specimen belongs to a study of blood T cell repertoires in COVID-19. Background on the study: Samples taken during acute and convalescent COVID-19 were collected in the United States, Italy and Spain. In each case, the material was cDNA or gDNA derived from T cells, B-cell-depleted T cells, or PBMCs.

There are 13 residues in the CDR3. The germline CDR1 and CDR2 sequences are MNHEY and SVGAGI. The germline V and J ends were trimmed by 4 bases and 2 bases, with 6 bases remaining between them. Sequencing was performed with immunoSEQ multiplex PCR; in TCRdb, only in-frame clones are kept and a portion is missing. The table has about 280,000 clones, 80% to 90% seen once. The V call is TRBV6-5, the J call TRBJ1-5; no definite D call. Sequencing was done on a sample of peripheral blood. This clonotype originated in a woman aged 45-65 years who had recovered from COVID-19. The CDR3 sequence is CASSSQGNQPQHF. The CDR3, as DNA: TGTGCCAGCAGTTCCCAGGGCAATCAGCCCCAGCATTTT.